Shown below are 19 T cell receptor beta chains from a single sample sequenced in a study of neurological immune-mediated disorders. The time point denotes: longitudinal time-point 2. TCRdb used MiXCR to reprocess the 5' RACE reads, holding one entry per CDR3 protein. Here the sample spans some 100,000 distinct CDR3 sequences, under 15% being singletons. The specimen was PBMCs. The receptors stem from a female donor with HTLV-1-associated myelopathy (HAM/TSP).

V gene TRBV5-1 combines with J gene TRBJ1-2; no clear D. This CDR3 has 14 amino acids. Deletions cut 2 bases from V and 2 bases from J, with 10 bases between. CDR1 and CDR2 from the germline V gene are SGHRS and YFSETQ. CDR3 residues: CASSFESPNYGYTF. Here the CDR3 DNA reads TGCGCCAGCAGCTTCGAGTCGCCGAACTATGGCTACACCTTC.

This clonotype was recorded many times. The chain employs TRBV18 and TRBJ2-6; D uncertain. This CDR3 comprises 18 residues. CDR1 is KGHSH and CDR2 is LQKENI in the germline V gene. Deletions cut 3 bases from V and 0 bases from J, with 15 bases between. The CDR3 DNA is TGTGCCAGCTCACCGAGCAACAGAATTTTCTCTGGGGCCAACGTCCTGACTTTC. Amino acid sequence: CASSPSNRIFSGANVLTF.

This clonotype has ten or more counts. The chain couples TRBV28 to TRBJ1-2; D is perhaps TRBD1 (5 bases). The CDR3 sequence is 17 residues long. V was trimmed by 5 bases and J by 3 bases, leaving 22 bases between them. The germline V gene encodes CDR1 MDHEN and CDR2 SYDVKM. This chain's CDR3 is CASSRDSVGDNHYGYTF. CDR3 sequence (DNA): TGTGCCAGCAGTCGCGACAGTGTGGGAGACAACCACTATGGCTACACCTTC.

This clonotype came up a few times. The chain is built from TRBV5-1 and TRBJ1-4; D uncertain. This CDR3 is built from 13 residues. CDR1 and CDR2 from the germline V gene are SGHRS and YFSETQ. Trimming removed 2 bases at V and 3 bases at J, with 5 bases between. CDR3 sequence (DNA): TGCGCCAGCAGCTTCGCTCCTAATGAAAAACTGTTTTTT. It yields the protein CASSFAPNEKLFF.

The gene calls are TRBV28 and TRBJ2-3, with D maybe TRBD1 (6 bases). Deletions cut 5 bases from V and 0 bases from J, with 15 bases between. This CDR3 has 16 amino acids. The germline V gene has CDR1 MDHEN and CDR2 SYDVKM. The CDR3 is CASSSGTTPSTDTQYF. Written as DNA, the CDR3 is TGTGCCAGCAGTAGTGGGACAACTCCTAGCACAGATACGCAGTATTTT.

This chain uses TRBV28 with TRBJ2-7, with a weak D call TRBD2 (6 bases). Trimming stripped 5 bases from V and 3 bases from J, with 14 bases between. CDR1 is MDHEN and CDR2 is SYDVKM in the germline V gene. The length of the CDR3 is 14 residues. The CDR3 is CASSGGGAHYEQYF. CDR3 in DNA: TGTGCCAGCAGTGGGGGAGGAGCCCACTACGAGCAGTACTTC. Drawing the rest from reference TRBV28 and TRBJ2-7, the complete variable domain is DVKVTQSSRYLVKRTGEKVFLECVQDMDHENMFWYRQDPGLGLRLIYFSYDVKMKEKGDIPEGYSVSREKKERFSLILESASTNQTSMYLCASSGGGAHYEQYFGPGTRLTVT.

At least ten counts were recorded for this clonotype. This chain links TRBV4-2 with TRBJ2-3; 8 positions agree with TRBD2. J was trimmed by 2 bases and V by 0 bases; bases with no gene match: 7. CDR1 and CDR2 from the germline V gene are LGHNA and YNFKEQ. This CDR3 spans 17 amino acids. CDR3 region: CASSQDLERGITDTQYF. The DNA for the CDR3 is TGTGCCAGCAGCCAAGACTTAGAGCGGGGGATCACAGATACGCAGTATTTT.

This clonotype was detected ten times or more. The chain couples TRBV7-2 to TRBJ2-1; D assignment may be TRBD1 or TRBD2 (5 bases each). The CDR3 loop spans 16 amino acids. V dropped 6 bases and J dropped 3 bases, with 18 bases sitting between them. Germline V gene sequence: CDR1 SGHTA, CDR2 FQGNSA. CDR3 sequence: CASRATGTLDYNEQFF. Written as DNA, the CDR3 is TGTGCCAGCAGGGCGACCGGGACGCTCGACTACAATGAGCAGTTCTTC.

In this sample, this clonotype turned up many times. The chain is built from TRBV7-7 and TRBJ2-3; D is unresolved. This CDR3 has 19 amino acids. In germline, CDR1 is SSHAT, CDR2 FNYEAQ (reference sequence). Trimming took off 5 bases at V and 0 bases at J, with 24 bases between the two ends. CDR3 in amino acids: CASSPRVGGSYISTDTQYF. The CDR3 DNA sequence: TGTGCCAGCAGCCCACGGGTTGGCGGATCGTACATAAGCACAGATACGCAGTATTTT. Complete variable domain (other parts from reference TRBV7-7 and TRBJ2-3): GAGVSQSPRYKVTKRGQDVTLRCDPISSHATLYWYQQALGQGPEFLTYFNYEAQPDKSGLPSDRFSAERPEGSISTLTIQRTEQRDSAMYRCASSPRVGGSYISTDTQYFGPGTRLTVL.

This clonotype has just a few counts. This rearrangement joins TRBV7-8 to TRBJ2-7, with 8 nucleotides matching TRBD2. The length of the CDR3 is 17 residues. The V and J ends lost 4 bases and 1 base, in that order; junction bases with no gene match: 12. CDR1 and CDR2 (germline): SGHVS, FQNEAQ. The CDR3: CASSWPTPGGPSYEQYF. Here the CDR3 DNA reads TGTGCCAGCAGCTGGCCGACACCGGGGGGGCCTTCCTACGAGCAGTACTTC.

This clonotype has a count of ten or more. The chain combines TRBV28 with TRBJ2-5, with TRBD1 matching 10 bases. CDR1 is MDHEN and CDR2 is SYDVKM in the germline V gene. J gave up 5 bases and V 7 bases, and 7 bases lay outside the gene matches. This CDR3 region has 14 residues. The CDR3 DNA sequence: TGTGCCAGCACCCCGGGACAGGGGAGGGAGACCCAGTACTTC. This translates into CASTPGQGRETQYF.

This clonotype was detected a few times. The V gene is TRBV5-1, the J gene TRBJ2-5; no reliable D call. Trimming took off 2 bases at V and 1 base at J, with 9 bases between the two ends. The length of the CDR3 is 14 residues. CDR1 is SGHRS, CDR2 YFSETQ, per germline. For the CDR3, the DNA is TGCGCCAGCAGCTTAGGAAGCAGCCAAGAGACCCAGTACTTC. It is translated as CASSLGSSQETQYF.

This clonotype was picked up many times. The V and J genes are TRBV2 and TRBJ2-7; 10 positions agree with TRBD2. The trim removed 3 bases at V and 4 bases at J, leaving 6 bases unmatched. This CDR3 has 15 residues. CDR1 and CDR2 from the germline V gene are SNHLY and FYNNEI. CDR3 region: CASSDSLAGKYEQYF. The CDR3, as DNA: TGTGCCAGCAGTGACTCACTAGCGGGGAAGTACGAGCAGTACTTC.

This clonotype was seen ten or more times. The chain is built from TRBV20-1 and TRBJ2-3; 9 positions match TRBD1. Trimming cost V 1 base and J 0 bases; bases outside gene matches: 8. Germline CDR1 DFQATT, CDR2 SNEGSKA (reference sequence). The length of the CDR3 is 17 residues. CDR3 loop: CSARGQGTGRSTDTQYF. The DNA of the CDR3 is TGCAGTGCTAGAGGGCAAGGGACAGGGAGAAGCACAGATACGCAGTATTTT.

CDR3 sequence reads: CASSCSVGGETQYF. CDR3 bases: TGTGCCAGCAGCTGTAGTGTAGGGGGAGAGACCCAGTACTTC. This rearrangement joins TRBV12-3 or TRBV12-4 to TRBJ2-5, with a tentative D call TRBD1 (6 bases). The CDR3 covers 14 residues. Between the trimmed V and J ends, which lost 6 bases and 4 bases, there was a span of 15 bases.

There are many counts of this clonotype. The chain uses TRBV12-3 or TRBV12-4 and TRBJ2-3; TRBD2 matches at 8 bases. This CDR3 contains 15 residues. Losses at the gene ends were 6 bases for V and 3 bases for J; bases not matched to a gene: 8. The CDR3 DNA reads as TGTGCCAGCAGCTCACGGGGGGGCGGGACAGATACGCAGTATTTT. Its protein product is CASSSRGGGTDTQYF.

In this sample, this clonotype turned up many times. The V and J genes are TRBV25-1 and TRBJ2-7; 8 nucleotides agree with TRBD1. V shed 8 bases and J 5 bases; nucleotides not matched to a gene: 14. In germline, CDR1 is MGHDK, CDR2 SYGVNS. This CDR3 region has 15 residues. The CDR3 region is CASARQGTLSHEQYF. For the CDR3, the DNA is TGTGCCAGCGCCCGACAGGGGACCCTTAGCCACGAGCAGTACTTC.

This clonotype was counted many times. J is TRBJ2-1 and V is TRBV11-1; D is possibly TRBD2 (6 bases). Germline V gives CDR1 SGHAT, CDR2 FQDESV (reference sequence). Trimming took off 2 bases at V and 7 bases at J, with 21 bases between the two ends. CDR3 length: 17 residues. The CDR3 spells CASSLRGTGGAKNEQFF. Written as DNA, the CDR3 is TGTGCCAGCAGCTTACGCGGGACTGGCGGGGCAAAGAATGAGCAGTTCTTC.

This clonotype was picked up many times. J is TRBJ2-1 and V is TRBV10-2, with a tentative D call TRBD1 (5 bases). This CDR3 contains 16 residues. V lost 6 bases and J 0 bases, leaving 15 bases between the germline ends. Germline-derived CDR1 and CDR2 are WSHSY and SAAADI. The CDR3 reads CASRLPTESSYNEQFF. The DNA of the CDR3 is TGCGCCAGCAGACTACCGACAGAGAGCTCCTACAATGAGCAGTTCTTC.